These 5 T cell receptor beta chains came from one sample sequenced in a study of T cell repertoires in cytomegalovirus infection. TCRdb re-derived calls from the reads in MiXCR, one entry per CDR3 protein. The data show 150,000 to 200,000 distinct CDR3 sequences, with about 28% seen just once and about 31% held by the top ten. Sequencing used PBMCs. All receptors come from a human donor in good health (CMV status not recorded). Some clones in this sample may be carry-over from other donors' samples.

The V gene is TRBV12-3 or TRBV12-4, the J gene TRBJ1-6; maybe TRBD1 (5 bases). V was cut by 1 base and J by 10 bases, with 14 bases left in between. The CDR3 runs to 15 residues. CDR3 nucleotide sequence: TGTGCCAGCAGTTTAGGGACGGGGGGAGGATCACCCCTCCACTTT. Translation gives CASSLGTGGGSPLHF.

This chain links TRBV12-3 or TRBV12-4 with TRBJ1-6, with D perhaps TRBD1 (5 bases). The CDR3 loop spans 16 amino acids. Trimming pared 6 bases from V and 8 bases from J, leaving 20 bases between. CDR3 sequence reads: CASSLQGSGLYSPLHF. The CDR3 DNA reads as TGTGCCAGCAGCCTCCAGGGCAGCGGGCTGTATTCACCCCTCCACTTT.

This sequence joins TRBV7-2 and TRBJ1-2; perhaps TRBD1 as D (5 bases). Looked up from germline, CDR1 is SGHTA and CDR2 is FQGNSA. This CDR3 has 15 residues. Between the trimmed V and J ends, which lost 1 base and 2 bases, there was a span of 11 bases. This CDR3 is CASSLGGGINYGYTF. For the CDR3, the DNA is TGTGCCAGCAGCTTAGGGGGCGGAATCAACTATGGCTACACCTTC.

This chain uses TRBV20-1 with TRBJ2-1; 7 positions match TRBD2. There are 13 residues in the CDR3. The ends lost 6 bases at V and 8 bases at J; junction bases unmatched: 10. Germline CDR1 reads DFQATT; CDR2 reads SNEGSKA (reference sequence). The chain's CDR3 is CSATWTSTDEQFF. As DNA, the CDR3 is TGCAGTGCCACTTGGACTAGTACCGATGAGCAGTTCTTC.

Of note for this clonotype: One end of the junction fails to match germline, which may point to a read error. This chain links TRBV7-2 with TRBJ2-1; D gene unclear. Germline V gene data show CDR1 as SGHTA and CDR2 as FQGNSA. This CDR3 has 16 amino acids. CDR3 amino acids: CASSLDAGRAYNEQFF. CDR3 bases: TGTGCCAGTAGCTTAGATGCAGGAAGAGCTTACAATGAGCAGTTCTTC.